This T cell receptor beta chain is drawn from a study of blood T cell repertoires in COVID-19. CDR3 size: 15 residues. Germline values: CDR1 SGHVS, CDR2 FQNEAQ. Trimming pared 4 bases from V and 0 bases from J, leaving 10 bases between. Repertoires were generated with immunoSEQ multiplex PCR, while TCRdb's copy carries only in-frame clones and drops some. The profile shows hundreds of thousands of clones, roughly 90% of them singletons. Before they entered the study, exposed participants had met a COVID-19 case within 2 weeks. The clonotype comes from a woman aged 45-65 years who had been exposed to COVID-19. This rearrangement joins TRBV7-8 to TRBJ1-3; unclear D gene. Material for sequencing was PBMCs or T cells enriched from blood (not recorded which). The CDR3, as DNA: TGTGCCAGCAGCTATCGCGGAGTCTCTGGAAACACCATATATTTT. Its translation is CASSYRGVSGNTIYF.